These 19 T cell receptor beta chains share one sample of origin, sequenced in a study of cytomegalovirus exposure and HLA in healthy donors. The PCR was carried out with 60 Vbeta primers and 13 Jbeta primers. Here immunoSEQ multiplex PCR was the method, and the copy in TCRdb shows in-frame clones only, minus some. Its clone listing holds about 170,000 clones. Sequencing used PBMCs. These receptors were obtained from a woman aged 18-29 years in good health and CMV-seropositive.

The J gene is TRBJ2-7, the V gene TRBV5-1; 14 bases match TRBD2. The germline V gene encodes CDR1 SGHRS and CDR2 YFSETQ. V gave up 0 bases and J gave up 0 bases; unmatched junction bases: 5. This CDR3 is 18 amino acids long. The CDR3: CASSLEGLAGVSSYEQYF. DNA for the CDR3: TGCGCCAGCAGCTTGGAGGGACTAGCGGGGGTGAGCTCCTACGAGCAGTACTTC.

The chain is built from TRBV5-5 and TRBJ1-6, with 9 bases aligning to TRBD1. V dropped 3 bases and J dropped 7; count of bases not matched to a gene: 5. CDR3 length: 15 residues. Germline CDR1 and CDR2: SGHKS and YYEKEE (reference sequence). Here the CDR3 DNA reads TGTGCCAGCAGCTCGGGGACAGGGAAAAATTCACCCCTCCACTTT. It yields the protein CASSSGTGKNSPLHF.

As concerns this clone: At one boundary the junction diverges from the germline segment, which might be a read error. The chain joins TRBV4-2 to TRBJ2-3; 7 bases match TRBD2. CDR3 size: 15 residues. Germline V gene lookup returns CDR1 LGHNA and CDR2 YNFKEQ. The CDR3 here is CASSQEKTSIDTQYF. Written as DNA, the CDR3 is TGTGCCAGCAGCCAAGAGAAGACTAGCATAGATACGCAGTATTTT.

The chain recombines TRBV29-1 with TRBJ1-1, with 7 bases that match TRBD1. V was clipped by 4 bases and J by 1 base; unmatched bases: 6. The length of the CDR3 is 14 residues. Germline assignment: CDR1 SQVTM and CDR2 ANQGSEA. The CDR3 DNA reads as TGCAGCGTTGTGGAGGGGGCGTCGAACACTGAAGCTTTCTTT. Translating gives CSVVEGASNTEAFF.

The chain combines TRBV11-3 with TRBJ2-3; TRBD2 agrees at 12 bases. This CDR3 is 17 amino acids long. J lost 3 bases, V lost 4 bases, and 8 bases had no gene match. CDR1 SGHNT and CDR2 YENEEA come from the germline V gene. CDR3 region: CASSYLAGGHRTDTQYF. The CDR3 DNA sequence: TGTGCCAGCAGCTACCTAGCGGGGGGGCATCGGACAGATACGCAGTATTTT.

The V gene is TRBV5-1, the J gene TRBJ2-2, with 9 bases matching TRBD1. Germline V CDR1 and CDR2: SGHRS, YFSETQ. V was clipped by 2 bases and J by 2 bases; unmatched bases: 10. The CDR3 loop spans 18 amino acids. The CDR3 sequence: CASSFRKDRGVNTGELFF. The CDR3 nucleotides read TGCGCCAGCAGCTTCCGAAAAGACAGGGGGGTAAACACCGGGGAGCTGTTTTTT.

V usage is TRBV7-8 and J usage is TRBJ2-1, with TRBD2 as a possible D gene (6 bases). The CDR3 has 16 residues. Germline V gene data show CDR1 as SGHVS and CDR2 as FQNEAQ. Between the trimmed V and J ends, which lost 1 base and 3 bases, there was a span of 13 bases. DNA of the CDR3: TGTGCCAGCAGCTTAGGTGCGGGATTGGGCTACAATGAGCAGTTCTTC. Amino acids: CASSLGAGLGYNEQFF.

This rearrangement joins TRBV7-7 to TRBJ2-5, with 9 nucleotides matching TRBD1. CDR3 size: 16 residues. Trimming cost V 5 bases and J 4 bases; bases outside gene matches: 11. CDR1 is SSHAT and CDR2 is FNYEAQ in the germline V gene (reference sequence). The CDR3 sequence: CASSADRGASGETQYF. In nucleotides, the CDR3 is TGTGCCAGCAGCGCGGACAGGGGAGCGAGTGGAGAGACCCAGTACTTC.

The chain joins TRBV10-3 to TRBJ2-5; D perhaps matches TRBD2 (5 bases). TRBJ2-7 matches the DNA end more closely, so the J call is doubtful. Germline V gene sequence: CDR1 ENHRY, CDR2 SYGVKD. The length of the CDR3 is 13 residues. For the CDR3, the DNA is TGTGCCATCGCGCAGGCGGGCTCCTACGAGCAGTACTTC. It yields the protein CAIAQAGSYEQYF.

In the case of this clone: The junction does not match germline at one end; this may be a read error. The CDR3 loop is CASSQGRTGQSLYNEQFF. CDR3 bases: TGCGCCAGCAGTCAAGGACGCACGGGACAGTCCCTTTACAATGAGCAGTTCTTC. The chain joins TRBV4-3 to TRBJ2-1, with TRBD1 matching over 7 bases. The CDR3 loop spans 18 amino acids. Germline V CDR1 and CDR2: LGHNA, YSLEER.

The V and J genes are TRBV10-3 and TRBJ2-7, with 7 bases lining up with TRBD2. Germline CDR1 ENHRY, CDR2 SYGVKD. The CDR3 has 16 amino acids. The V segment lost 3 bases and the J segment 0 bases; nucleotides outside the gene matches: 8. As DNA, the CDR3 is TGTGCCATCAGTGATGGGGGGGGAGTACCCTCCTACGAGCAGTACTTC. It specifies CAISDGGGVPSYEQYF.

The V and J genes are TRBV7-6 and TRBJ1-4; 10 bases are a match to TRBD1. The CDR3 contains 16 residues. Germline CDR1 is SGHVS and CDR2 is FNYEAQ. With 1 base clipped from V and 8 bases from J, the junction kept 7 bases outside the gene matches. CDR3 amino acids: CASSLGGTGVLEKLFF. CDR3 sequence (DNA): TGTGCCAGCAGCTTAGGGGGGACAGGGGTATTGGAAAAACTGTTTTTT.

This chain links TRBV19 with TRBJ2-7; 7 bases are a match to TRBD2. V was pared by 5 bases and J by 0 bases, with 10 bases of the junction left unmatched. This CDR3 is 16 amino acids long. Germline CDR1 and CDR2: LNHDA and SQIVND (reference sequence). Here the CDR3 reads CASSPLGRGNSYEQYF. CDR3 coding DNA: TGTGCCAGTAGTCCCCTGGGGCGGGGGAACTCCTACGAGCAGTACTTC.

This rearrangement joins TRBV2 to TRBJ1-1; 9 bases are shared with TRBD1. The trim removed 4 bases at V and 1 base at J, leaving 7 bases unmatched. The CDR3 runs 16 residues. Germline CDR1 SNHLY, CDR2 FYNNEI. Here the CDR3 DNA reads TGTGCCAGCAGTGTTCTCGACAGGGGGGAGAACACTGAAGCTTTCTTT. Residues: CASSVLDRGENTEAFF.

The chain carries TRBV6-5 and TRBJ1-2; unclear D gene. Between the trimmed V and J ends, which lost 6 bases and 5 bases, there was a span of 13 bases. This CDR3 is 13 amino acids long. Germline-derived CDR1 and CDR2 are MNHEY and SVGAGI. The CDR3 bases are TGTGCCAGCAGCATAGAACCACAGTATGGCTACACCTTC. Protein product: CASSIEPQYGYTF.

V gene TRBV7-2 combines with J gene TRBJ2-1; a weak D match, TRBD2 (5 bases). The germline gives CDR1 SGHTA, CDR2 FQGNSA. The CDR3 runs 15 residues. V lost 5 bases, J lost 7 bases, and 18 bases lay in between. Here the CDR3 DNA reads TGTGCCAGCAGCCCCCCTGGCCTAGCTGGAAATGAGCAGTTCTTC. This gives the protein CASSPPGLAGNEQFF.

The chain links TRBV6-1 to TRBJ2-7; TRBD2 aligns across 9 bases. Per germline, CDR1 MNHNS and CDR2 SASEGT. The CDR3 consists of 17 residues. The V gene end was trimmed by 1 base and the J gene end by 2 bases; junction bases not matched to a gene: 9. The CDR3 DNA follows: TGTGCCAGCAGTGAAGAGCTAGCGGGATACAACCCCTACGAGCAGTACTTC. As protein: CASSEELAGYNPYEQYF.

This rearrangement joins TRBV7-2 to TRBJ2-5; D perhaps matches TRBD2 (5 bases). The germline V gene encodes CDR1 SGHTA and CDR2 FQGNSA. Trimming shortened V by 2 bases and J by 2 bases, and 12 bases separated the two germline ends. The CDR3 is made up of 15 amino acids. CDR3 nucleotide sequence: TGTGCCAGCAGCTTATTCTCTAGCAGACAAGAGACCCAGTACTTC. This encodes CASSLFSSRQETQYF.

The chain joins TRBV7-8 to TRBJ1-1; 7 bases map to TRBD1. Germline CDR1 is SGHVS and CDR2 is FQNEAQ. The ends lost 7 bases at V and 5 bases at J; junction bases unmatched: 7. CDR3 length: 13 residues. This CDR3 is CASNRGDETEAFF. As DNA, the CDR3 is TGTGCCAGCAACAGGGGTGATGAGACTGAAGCTTTCTTT.